This is a list of T cell receptor beta chains from one sample in a study of blood T cell repertoires in COVID-19. Data came from immunoSEQ multiplex PCR; TCRdb stores just in-frame clones and leaves some out. Of 250,000 to 350,000 clones in the sample, roughly 90% are singletons; the top ten hold about 1.1%. The sequenced sample was PBMCs or T cells enriched from blood (not recorded which). These receptors came from a woman younger than 45 who had recovered from COVID-19. Both conserved end residues are part of each CDR3. The D gene is left open where the match is weak. Size tells how often a clone was seen (once, few, many) or the class of an expanded clone, and some rows leave it out.

once	-	TRBV6-5	TRBJ1-5	CASSLSQNQPQHF	TGTGCCAGCAGTTTATCACAAAATCAGCCCCAGCATTTT
-	TRBD2	TRBV3-1/TRBV3-2	TRBJ2-7	CASSQVSPSGGAYEQYF	TGTGCCAGCAGCCAAGTCTCCCCTAGCGGGGGAGCCTACGAGCAGTACTTC
-	-	TRBV7-9	TRBJ2-1	CASQKTTDYNEQFF	TGTGCCAGCCAAAAGACTACCGACTACAATGAGCAGTTCTTC
-	-	TRBV9	TRBJ1-3	CASSVDPSGNTIYF	TGTGCCAGCAGCGTAGATCCATCTGGAAACACCATATATTTT
-	TRBD1	TRBV5-1	TRBJ1-6	CASSSAGTGVNPLHF	TGCGCCAGCAGCTCCGCCGGGACAGGGGTTAACCCCCTCCACTTT
-	TRBD1	TRBV10-1	TRBJ2-1	CASSEWNRGNDEQFF	TGCGCCAGCAGTGAGTGGAACAGGGGGAACGATGAGCAGTTCTTC
-	TRBD1	TRBV19	TRBJ1-1	CASRDSMNTEAFF	TGTGCCAGCCGGGACAGCATGAACACTGAAGCTTTCTTT
-	-	TRBV20-1	TRBJ1-1	CSASAGLFMNTEAFF	TGCAGTGCCAGTGCCGGACTGTTCATGAACACTGAAGCTTTCTTT
-	TRBD2	TRBV6-2/TRBV6-3	TRBJ2-3	CASSSGRLAGVLTDTQYF	TGTGCCAGCAGTTCCGGCCGACTAGCGGGAGTTCTCACAGATACGCAGTATTTT
-	TRBD1	TRBV29-1	TRBJ2-2	CGATTYRDREVAGELFF	TGCGGCGCAACCACCTACCGGGACAGGGAAGTGGCCGGGGAGCTGTTTTTT
-	-	TRBV3-1/TRBV3-2	TRBJ2-5	CASSQVDSSETQYF	TGTGCCAGCAGCCAAGTGGATAGCTCGGAGACCCAGTACTTC
-	-	TRBV6-5	TRBJ2-7	CASSYSAGFSYEQYF	TGTGCCAGCAGTTACTCAGCAGGCTTTTCCTACGAGCAGTACTTC
-	-	TRBV6-1	TRBJ1-1	CASSDPGGARTEAFF	TGTGCCAGCAGTGACCCCGGGGGGGCAAGGACTGAAGCTTTCTTT
-	TRBD2	TRBV28	TRBJ2-1	CASGVAGARVLF	TGTGCCAGCGGGGTAGCGGGCGCCCGTGTCCTCTTC
-	TRBD2	TRBV10-1	TRBJ2-2	CASSQTLAGDGELFF	TGCGCCAGCAGCCAAACACTAGCGGGAGACGGGGAGCTGTTTTTT
-	TRBD2	TRBV28	TRBJ2-3	CASSFNSGVGGTQYF	TGTGCCAGCAGTTTTAATAGCGGGGTCGGGGGTACGCAGTATTTT
-	-	TRBV6-2/TRBV6-3	TRBJ1-5	CASSYSGHSNQPQHF	TGTGCCAGCAGTTACTCGGGCCATAGCAATCAGCCCCAGCATTTT
once	-	TRBV4-3	TRBJ1-2	CASSQDLDSIYGYTF	TGCGCCAGCAGCCAAGATCTGGACAGCATCTATGGCTACACCTTC
few	TRBD2	TRBV4-3	TRBJ2-1	CASSQLAGRDEQFF	TGCGCCAGCAGCCAACTAGCGGGAAGGGATGAGCAGTTCTTC
-	TRBD1	TRBV6-5	TRBJ1-2	CASGLGGQGNGYTF	TGTGCCAGCGGCCTCGGCGGACAGGGAAATGGCTACACCTTC
-	-	TRBV5-6	TRBJ2-5	CASSLQIQETQYF	TGTGCCAGCAGCTTGCAGATTCAAGAGACCCAGTACTTC
-	TRBD2	TRBV6-4	TRBJ2-3	CASSDSGSTDTQYF	TGTGCCAGCAGTGATAGCGGGAGCACAGATACGCAGTATTTT
-	TRBD2	TRBV29-1	TRBJ2-2	CSVRPGTSVPGELFF	TGCAGCGTTCGACCCGGGACTAGCGTCCCCGGGGAGCTGTTTTTT
-	TRBD1	TRBV27	TRBJ2-7	CAKGQDSYEQYF	TGTGCCAAGGGACAGGACTCCTACGAGCAGTACTTC
-	-	TRBV2	TRBJ2-7	CATRALTYEQYF	TGTGCCACGAGGGCTTTAACCTACGAGCAGTACTTC
-	-	TRBV27	TRBJ1-4	CASSPGAVNNEKLFF	TGTGCCAGCAGCCCCGGAGCAGTAAATAATGAAAAACTGTTTTTT
-	-	TRBV27	TRBJ2-7	CASSLSFRQSYEQYF	TGTGCCAGCAGTTTATCTTTCAGGCAGTCTTACGAGCAGTACTTC
-	-	TRBV2	TRBJ2-3	CASSRTGGTDTQYF	TGTGCCAGCAGTCGCACCGGGGGCACAGATACGCAGTATTTT
-	-	TRBV5-8	TRBJ1-5	CASSFQGYNQPQHF	TGTGCCAGCAGCTTTCAGGGGTACAATCAGCCCCAGCATTTT
once	-	TRBV6-2/TRBV6-3	TRBJ1-5	CASSSLGGSNQPQHF	TGTGCCAGCAGCTCCCTGGGGGGAAGCAATCAGCCCCAGCATTTT
-	TRBD2	TRBV9	TRBJ2-1	CASSVALAGGTNEQFF	TGTGCCAGCAGCGTAGCCCTAGCGGGAGGTACCAATGAGCAGTTCTTC
once	-	TRBV29-1	TRBJ1-1	CSASQVSSTEAFF	TGCAGCGCTTCACAGGTTTCGAGTACTGAAGCTTTCTTT
-	TRBD1	TRBV2	TRBJ1-2	CASSETGPYGYTF	TGTGCCAGCAGTGAGACAGGGCCGTATGGCTACACCTTC
-	-	TRBV13	TRBJ2-7	CASSLWARGDEQYF	TGTGCCAGCAGCTTATGGGCCAGGGGGGACGAGCAGTACTTC
-	TRBD1	TRBV5-6	TRBJ2-7	CASSSTGARFSYEQYF	TGTGCCAGCAGTTCCACAGGGGCCAGATTCTCCTACGAGCAGTACTTC
-	-	TRBV6-5	TRBJ1-2	CASSRGQGYTF	TGTGCCAGCAGCCGCGGACAGGGCTACACCTTC
-	TRBD1	TRBV27	TRBJ1-2	CASSRTGGNYGYTF	TGTGCCAGCAGCCGAACAGGGGGCAACTATGGCTACACCTTC
-	TRBD1	TRBV7-3	TRBJ2-2	CASSSGGAGELFF	TGTGCCAGCAGTTCAGGGGGAGCCGGGGAGCTGTTTTTT
-	TRBD1	TRBV6-5	TRBJ1-3	CASRPTGTGGNTIYF	TGTGCCAGCAGGCCGACAGGGACCGGCGGAAACACCATATATTTT
-	-	TRBV6-5	TRBJ1-1	CASNRSPEAFF	TGTGCCAGCAACAGGAGCCCTGAAGCTTTCTTT
-	TRBD1	TRBV19	TRBJ1-2	CASSVTGVESGYTF	TGTGCCAGTAGTGTGACAGGGGTGGAAAGTGGCTACACCTTC
-	-	TRBV30	TRBJ1-1	CAWSAGSTEAFF	TGTGCCTGGAGTGCGGGGAGCACTGAAGCTTTCTTT
-	-	TRBV28	TRBJ2-7	CASSDGGQSYEQYF	TGTGCCAGCAGTGACGGTGGACAGTCCTACGAGCAGTACTTC
once	TRBD1	TRBV18	TRBJ1-5	CASSPGTANQPQHF	TGTGCCAGCTCACCCGGGACAGCAAATCAGCCCCAGCATTTT
once	TRBD2	TRBV11-2	TRBJ2-5	CASSSRLAGGTQYF	TGTGCCAGCAGCTCCAGACTAGCGGGCGGGACCCAGTACTTC
-	-	TRBV12-3/TRBV12-4	TRBJ2-7	CASSPSLSYEQYF	TGTGCCAGCAGTCCCTCTCTCTCCTACGAGCAGTACTTC
-	TRBD1	TRBV10-3	TRBJ1-1	CAILQGMGTEAFF	TGTGCCATCCTACAGGGGATGGGCACTGAAGCTTTCTTT
-	-	TRBV27	TRBJ1-1	CASNPGAQGSVVTEAFF	TGTGCCAGCAACCCGGGTGCACAGGGTTCAGTGGTCACTGAAGCTTTCTTT
-	-	TRBV4-1	TRBJ2-5	CASSMLQIEETQYF	TGCGCCAGCAGCATGCTGCAAATAGAGGAGACCCAGTACTTC
-	-	TRBV19	TRBJ2-4	CASSIGGSGGPVAKNIQYF	TGTGCCAGTAGTATAGGAGGGTCTGGAGGTCCCGTTGCCAAAAACATTCAGTACTTC
-	-	TRBV25-1	TRBJ2-7	CASIDFSYEQYF	TGTGCCAGCATAGACTTTAGCTACGAGCAGTACTTC
-	TRBD1	TRBV24-1	TRBJ1-6	CATSDLRADRGSYNSPLHF	TGTGCCACCAGTGATTTGAGGGCCGACAGGGGCTCCTATAATTCACCCCTCCACTTT
-	-	TRBV30	TRBJ2-4	CAWRGGPGSKLAKNIQYF	TGTGCCTGGAGAGGTGGGCCCGGCAGCAAATTAGCCAAAAACATTCAGTACTTC
-	TRBD2	TRBV13	TRBJ2-5	CASLQRGQETQYF	TGTGCCAGCCTCCAGCGGGGCCAAGAGACCCAGTACTTC
-	TRBD1	TRBV9	TRBJ2-2	CASSGQTGADTGELFF	TGTGCCAGCAGCGGACAAACAGGGGCCGACACCGGGGAGCTGTTTTTT
-	-	TRBV10-3	TRBJ2-7	CAISAGASSYEQYF	TGTGCCATCAGTGCGGGAGCGAGCTCCTACGAGCAGTACTTC
-	-	TRBV28	TRBJ1-5	CASSRFRNQPQHF	TGTGCCAGCAGCCGATTCCGGAATCAGCCCCAGCATTTT
-	TRBD1	TRBV19	TRBJ1-5	CASSPTGGNQPQHF	TGTGCCAGTAGTCCTACAGGGGGCAATCAGCCCCAGCATTTT
-	-	TRBV6-1	TRBJ1-2	CASSEESVYGYTF	TGTGCCAGCAGTGAAGAGTCAGTTTATGGCTACACCTTC